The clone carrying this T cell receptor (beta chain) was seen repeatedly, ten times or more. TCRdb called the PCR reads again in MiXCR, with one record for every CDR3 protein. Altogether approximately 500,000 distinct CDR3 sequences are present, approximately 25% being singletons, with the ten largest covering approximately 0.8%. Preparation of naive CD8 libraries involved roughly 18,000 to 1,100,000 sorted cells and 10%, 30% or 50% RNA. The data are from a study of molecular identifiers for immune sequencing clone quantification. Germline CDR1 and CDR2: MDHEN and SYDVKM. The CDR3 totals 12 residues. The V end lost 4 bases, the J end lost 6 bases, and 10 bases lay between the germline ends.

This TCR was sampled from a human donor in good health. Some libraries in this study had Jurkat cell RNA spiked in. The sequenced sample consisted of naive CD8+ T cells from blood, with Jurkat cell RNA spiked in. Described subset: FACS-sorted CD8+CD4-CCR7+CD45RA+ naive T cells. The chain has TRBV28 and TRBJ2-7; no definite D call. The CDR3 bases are TGTGCCAGCAGTTCCCGCCCCTTCGAGCAGTACTTC. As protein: CASSSRPFEQYF.